The T cell receptor (beta chain) described here comes from a study of CD8+ T cells in alopecia areata (dated by TCRdb to 2016 to 2019). For context, the study as a whole: High-throughput TCRbeta sequencing was used to examine T cell clonal expansion in alopecia areata in both the C3H/HeJ mouse model and human patients. Scalp clonality was compared among normal scalp (n=4), patchy alopecia areata scalp (n=8), and alopecia totalis/universalis scalp (n=8). The RNA source kit depended on sample type: the PAXgene miRNA kit for fixed scalp, the miRNeasy kit for PBMCs, and the RNeasy kit for mouse skin. Amplification of TCRbeta CDR3 regions was done by immunoSEQ multiplex PCR using 35 Vbeta forward primers and 13 Jbeta reverse primers. In humans, TCRbeta sequencing was performed on scalp tissue and on sorted CD4+ and CD8+ peripheral blood T cells from healthy controls and from patients with patchy or totalis/universalis alopecia areata.

This clone was recorded a few times. Its specific antigen is unknown. No qualities accompany the bases; no much larger clone lies one base away. Receptor amplification or capture employed the immunoSEQ multiplex PCR assay. For TCR sequencing, RNA was extracted from every sample and reverse transcribed into cDNA to serve as template. SuperScript III was used to make first-strand cDNA, primed with a 2:1 mix of oligo-dT and random hexamers. Amplification bias was assessed with a synthetic immune receptor repertoire, and residual bias was removed computationally. As for the authors' bioinformatics: Raw reads were preprocessed to remove errors, and CDR3 was defined according to IMGT conventions as the region from the conserved cysteine to phenylalanine. Clonality was calculated as 1 minus Shannon entropy normalized by log2 of the number of productive unique TCRs. Whether scalp clones were CD4 or CD8 was inferred by matching scalp TCRbeta sequences against CD4 and CD8 repertoires sorted from blood. TCRdb carries this immuneACCESS record with in-frame sequences only. Its versions omit some clonotypes, under half of them owing to an unresolved V gene in the studies checked, with the rest unexplained. The V and J calls and clone size were taken over from that table, and D and trimming were inferred from the DNA. A total of 110,000 to 150,000 clones appear in this sample, approximately 56% of them only once. The ten top clones hold 36% of the sample.

PBMCs were isolated by density centrifugation and stained for CD3, CD4 and CD8, after which CD4+ and CD8+ T cells were sorted on a FACSAria. Scalp biopsies and blood samples were obtained from unaffected controls. Here V drops 7 bases and J drops 9 bases, and the junction holds 7 bases not matched to any gene. The germline V gene yields SQVTM for CDR1 and ANQGSEA for CDR2. Measured from the cysteine to the phenylalanine, the CDR3 is 12 residues long. Only the CDR3 part of the read is kept: 36 bases, read in frame from the first base. Beyond this particular receptor, the publication reports: Lesional scalp, especially in alopecia totalis/universalis, showed higher clonality and more expanded CD8+ clones than normal scalp, suggesting antigenic drive. Unlike mouse skin, which is dominated by gammadelta T cells, normal human skin has resident alphabeta T cells that are also sequenced, and this complicates analysis of the scalp TCR repertoire. Compared with mice, TCR sequences shared between patients were less clear, possibly partly because of HLA diversity across the patient population.

This TCR was recovered from a human donor in good health. This chain is built from TRBV29-1 and TRBJ2-1; TRBD2 matches 9 bases in the middle. Sequenced input: CD8+ T cells sorted from blood. The nucleotide sequence is given as TGCAGCGCGTCAGCGGGAGGTGGTGAGCAGTTCTTC. Translated, it gives CSASAGGGEQFF.